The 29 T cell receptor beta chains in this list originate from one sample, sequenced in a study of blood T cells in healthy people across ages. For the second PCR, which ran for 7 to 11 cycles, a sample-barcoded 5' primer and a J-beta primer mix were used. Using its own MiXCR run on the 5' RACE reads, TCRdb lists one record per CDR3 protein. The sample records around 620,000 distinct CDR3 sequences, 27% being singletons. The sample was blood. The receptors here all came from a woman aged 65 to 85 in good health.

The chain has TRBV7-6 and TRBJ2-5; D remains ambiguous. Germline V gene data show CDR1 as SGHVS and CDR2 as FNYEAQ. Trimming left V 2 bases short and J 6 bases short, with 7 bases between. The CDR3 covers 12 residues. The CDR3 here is CASSLMEKTQYF. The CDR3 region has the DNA TGTGCCAGCAGCTTAATGGAAAAGACCCAGTACTTC.

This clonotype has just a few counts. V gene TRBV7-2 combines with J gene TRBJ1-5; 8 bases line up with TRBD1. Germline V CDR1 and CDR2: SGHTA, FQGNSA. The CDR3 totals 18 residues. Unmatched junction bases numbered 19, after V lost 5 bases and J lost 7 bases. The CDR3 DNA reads TGTGCCAGCAGCGCCCGGGACAGGTACTCGCCCCTCTACCAGCCCCAGCATTTT. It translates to CASSARDRYSPLYQPQHF. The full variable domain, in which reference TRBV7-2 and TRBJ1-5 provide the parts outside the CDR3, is GAGVSQSPSNKVTEKGKDVELRCDPISGHTALYWYRQSLGQGLEFLIYFQGNSAPDKSGLPSDRFSAERTGGSVSTLTIQRTQQEDSAVYLCASSARDRYSPLYQPQHFGDGTRLSIL.

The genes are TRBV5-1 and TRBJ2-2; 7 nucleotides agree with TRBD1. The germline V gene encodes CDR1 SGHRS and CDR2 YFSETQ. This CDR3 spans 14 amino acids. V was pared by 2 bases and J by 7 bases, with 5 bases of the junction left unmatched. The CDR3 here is CASSFVGGSGELFF. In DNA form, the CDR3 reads TGCGCCAGCAGCTTTGTAGGGGGCAGCGGGGAGCTGTTTTTT. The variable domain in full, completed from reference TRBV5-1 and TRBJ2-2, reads KAGVTQTPRYLIKTRGQQVTLSCSPISGHRSVSWYQQTPGQGLQFLFEYFSETQRNKGNFPGRFSGRQFSNSRSEMNVSTLELGDSALYLCASSFVGGSGELFFGEGSRLTVL.

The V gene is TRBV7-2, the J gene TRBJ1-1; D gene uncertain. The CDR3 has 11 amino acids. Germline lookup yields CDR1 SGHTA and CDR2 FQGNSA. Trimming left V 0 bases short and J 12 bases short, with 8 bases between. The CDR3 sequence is CASSLAARPFF. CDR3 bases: TGTGCCAGCAGCTTAGCGGCAAGGCCTTTCTTT.

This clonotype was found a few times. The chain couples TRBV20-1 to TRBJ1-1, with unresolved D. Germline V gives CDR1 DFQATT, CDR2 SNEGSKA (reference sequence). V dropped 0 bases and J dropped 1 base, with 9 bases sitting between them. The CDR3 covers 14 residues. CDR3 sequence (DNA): TGCAGTGCTAGAGATCCCTCCAGGAACACTGAAGCTTTCTTT. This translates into CSARDPSRNTEAFF.

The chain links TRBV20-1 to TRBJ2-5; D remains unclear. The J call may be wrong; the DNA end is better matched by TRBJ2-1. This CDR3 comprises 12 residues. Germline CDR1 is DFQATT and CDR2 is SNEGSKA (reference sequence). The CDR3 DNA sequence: TGCAGTGCTAGAGATAACTCCAATGAGCAGTTCTTC. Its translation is CSARDNSNEQFF.

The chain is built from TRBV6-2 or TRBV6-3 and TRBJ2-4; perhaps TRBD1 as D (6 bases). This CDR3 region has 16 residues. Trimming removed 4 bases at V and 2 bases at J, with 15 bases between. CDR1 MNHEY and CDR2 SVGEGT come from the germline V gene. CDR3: CASSSLTGDTKNIQYF. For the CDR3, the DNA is TGTGCCAGCAGTTCTCTTACCGGGGACACCAAAAACATTCAGTACTTC.

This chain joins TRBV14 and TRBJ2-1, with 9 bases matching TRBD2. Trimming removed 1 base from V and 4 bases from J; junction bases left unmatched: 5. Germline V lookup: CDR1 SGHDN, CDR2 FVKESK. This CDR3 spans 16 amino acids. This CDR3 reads CASSQGGGGAYNEQFF. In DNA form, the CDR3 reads TGTGCCAGCAGCCAAGGAGGCGGGGGGGCTTACAATGAGCAGTTCTTC.

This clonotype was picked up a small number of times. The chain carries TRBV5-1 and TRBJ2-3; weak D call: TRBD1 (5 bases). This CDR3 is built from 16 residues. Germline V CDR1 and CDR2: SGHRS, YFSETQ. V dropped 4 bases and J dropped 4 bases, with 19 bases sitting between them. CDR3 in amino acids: CASSLGVPQLADTQYF. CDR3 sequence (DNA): TGCGCCAGCAGCCTAGGGGTCCCCCAACTCGCAGATACGCAGTATTTT.

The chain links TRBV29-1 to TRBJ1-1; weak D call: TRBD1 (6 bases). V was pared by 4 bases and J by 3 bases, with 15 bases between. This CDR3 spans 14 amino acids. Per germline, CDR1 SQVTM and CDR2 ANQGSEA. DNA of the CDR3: TGCAGCGTTGGGGGTCACAGGGCCTACACTGAAGCTTTCTTT. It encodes CSVGGHRAYTEAFF.

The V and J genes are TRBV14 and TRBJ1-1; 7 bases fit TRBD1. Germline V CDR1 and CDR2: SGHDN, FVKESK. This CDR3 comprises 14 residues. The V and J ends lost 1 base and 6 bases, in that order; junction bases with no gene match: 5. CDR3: CASSQGQGVSEAFF. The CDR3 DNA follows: TGTGCCAGCAGCCAAGGACAGGGTGTCTCTGAAGCTTTCTTT.

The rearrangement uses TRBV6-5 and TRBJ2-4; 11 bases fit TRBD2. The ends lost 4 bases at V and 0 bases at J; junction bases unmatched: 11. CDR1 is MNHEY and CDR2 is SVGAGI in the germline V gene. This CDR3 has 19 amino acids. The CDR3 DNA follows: TGTGCCAGCAGTTCCGGGACTAGCGGCAACCTATTAGCCAAAAACATTCAGTACTTC. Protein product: CASSSGTSGNLLAKNIQYF.

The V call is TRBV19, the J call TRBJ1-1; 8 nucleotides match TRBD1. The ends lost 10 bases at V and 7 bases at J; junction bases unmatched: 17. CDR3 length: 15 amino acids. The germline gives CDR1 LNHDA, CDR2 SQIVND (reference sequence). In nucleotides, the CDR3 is TGTGCCACCGCAACGACCCACAGGGGGAACGTTGAAGCTTTCTTT. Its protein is CATATTHRGNVEAFF.

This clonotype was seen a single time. The CDR3 nucleotides read TGTGCCAGCAGCCAAGCTCTACCGAATGAACTGTTGGAGCAGTATTTT. Amino acid sequence: CASSQALPNELLEQYF. The chain employs TRBV3-1 and TRBJ2-3, with no clear D. CDR1 and CDR2 (germline): LGHDT, YNNKEL (reference sequence). The CDR3 covers 16 residues. Trimming took off 1 base at V and 11 bases at J, with 22 bases between the two ends.

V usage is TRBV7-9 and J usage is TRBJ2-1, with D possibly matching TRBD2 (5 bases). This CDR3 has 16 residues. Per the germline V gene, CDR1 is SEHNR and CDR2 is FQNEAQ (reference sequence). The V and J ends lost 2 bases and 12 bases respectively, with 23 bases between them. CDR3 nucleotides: TGTGCCAGCAGCTTATCGGGATCTTGGTTGCGTTTGGGGCAGTTCTTC. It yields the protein CASSLSGSWLRLGQFF.

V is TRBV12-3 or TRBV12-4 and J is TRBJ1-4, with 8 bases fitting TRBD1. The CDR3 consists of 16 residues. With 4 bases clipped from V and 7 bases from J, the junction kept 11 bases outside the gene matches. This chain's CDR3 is CASSSSDRATFEKLFF. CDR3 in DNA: TGTGCCAGCAGTTCGTCGGACAGGGCAACCTTTGAAAAACTGTTTTTT.

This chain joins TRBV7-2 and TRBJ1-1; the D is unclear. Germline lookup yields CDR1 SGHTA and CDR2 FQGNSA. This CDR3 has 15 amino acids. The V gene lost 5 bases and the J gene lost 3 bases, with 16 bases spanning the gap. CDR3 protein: CASSATLGSHTEAFF. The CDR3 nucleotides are TGTGCCAGCAGCGCGACCCTTGGCTCACACACTGAAGCTTTCTTT.

The CDR3: CATGATNEKLFF. In nucleotides, the CDR3 is TGTGCCACCGGTGCAACTAATGAAAAACTGTTTTTT. V usage is TRBV12-3 or TRBV12-4 and J usage is TRBJ1-4; D is undetermined. V was clipped by 10 bases and J by 0 bases, with 6 bases between them. The CDR3 covers 12 residues.

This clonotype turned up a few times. The CDR3 bases are TGCAGCGTACGCAGGGGAGGCACTGAAGCTTTCTTT. Translation: CSVRRGGTEAFF. V gene TRBV29-1 combines with J gene TRBJ1-1; D is possibly TRBD1 (6 bases). This CDR3 contains 12 residues. Per the germline V gene, CDR1 is SQVTM and CDR2 is ANQGSEA. V lost 6 bases, J lost 4 bases, and 12 bases lay in between.

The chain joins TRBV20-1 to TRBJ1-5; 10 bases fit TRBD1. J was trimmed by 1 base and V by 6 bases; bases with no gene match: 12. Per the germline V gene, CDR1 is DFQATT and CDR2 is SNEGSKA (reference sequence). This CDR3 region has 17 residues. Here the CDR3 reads CSATRTGGGTSNQPQHF. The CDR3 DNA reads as TGCAGTGCGACCAGGACAGGGGGAGGTACGAGCAATCAGCCCCAGCATTTT.

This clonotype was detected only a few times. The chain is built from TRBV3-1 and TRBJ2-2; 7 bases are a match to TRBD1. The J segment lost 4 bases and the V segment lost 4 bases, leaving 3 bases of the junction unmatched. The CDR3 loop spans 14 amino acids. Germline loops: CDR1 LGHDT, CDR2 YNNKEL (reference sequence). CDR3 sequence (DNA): TGTGCCAGCAGCCGGGGACAGCCCACCGGGGAGCTGTTTTTT. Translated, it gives CASSRGQPTGELFF. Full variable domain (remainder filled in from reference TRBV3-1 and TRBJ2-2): DTAVSQTPKYLVTQMGNDKSIKCEQNLGHDTMYWYKQDSKKFLKIMFSYNNKELIINETVPNRFSPKSPDKAHLNLHINSLELGDSAVYFCASSRGQPTGELFFGEGSRLTVL.

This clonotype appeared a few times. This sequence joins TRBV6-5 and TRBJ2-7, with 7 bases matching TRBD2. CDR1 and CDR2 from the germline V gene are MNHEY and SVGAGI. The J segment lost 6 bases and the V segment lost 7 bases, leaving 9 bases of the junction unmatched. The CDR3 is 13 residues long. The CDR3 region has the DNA TGTGCCAGCACTCAAAGGACGGGAGGCGAGCAGTACTTC. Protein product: CASTQRTGGEQYF.

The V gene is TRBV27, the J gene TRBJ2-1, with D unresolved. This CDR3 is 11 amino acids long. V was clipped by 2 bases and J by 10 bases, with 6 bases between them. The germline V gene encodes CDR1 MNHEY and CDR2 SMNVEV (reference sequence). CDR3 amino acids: CASSLRAEQFF. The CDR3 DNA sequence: TGTGCCAGCAGTTTACGGGCAGAGCAGTTCTTC.

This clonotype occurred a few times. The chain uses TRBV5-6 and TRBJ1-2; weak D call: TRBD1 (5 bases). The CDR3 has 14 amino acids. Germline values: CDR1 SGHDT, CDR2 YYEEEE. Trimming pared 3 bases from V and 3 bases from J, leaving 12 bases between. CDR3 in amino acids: CASSWGEGYYGYTF. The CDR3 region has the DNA TGTGCCAGCAGCTGGGGCGAGGGGTACTATGGCTACACCTTC.

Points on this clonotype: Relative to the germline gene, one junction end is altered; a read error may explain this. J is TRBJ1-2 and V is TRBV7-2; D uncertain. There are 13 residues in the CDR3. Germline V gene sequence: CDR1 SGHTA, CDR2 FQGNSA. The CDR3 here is CANSLNSLDGYTF. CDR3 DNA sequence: TGTGCCAACAGCTTAAACAGCCTTGATGGCTACACCTTC. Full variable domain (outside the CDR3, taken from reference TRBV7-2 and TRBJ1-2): GAGVSQSPSNKVTEKGKDVELRCDPISGHTALYWYRQSLGQGLEFLIYFQGNSAPDKSGLPSDRFSAERTGGSVSTLTIQRTQQEDSAVYLCANSLNSLDGYTFGSGTRLTVV.

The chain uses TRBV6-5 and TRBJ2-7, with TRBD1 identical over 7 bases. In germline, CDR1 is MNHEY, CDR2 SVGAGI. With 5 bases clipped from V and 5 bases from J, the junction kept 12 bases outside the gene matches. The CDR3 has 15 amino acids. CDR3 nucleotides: TGTGCCAGCAGTACCCTCGAGACAGGGCACCACGAGCAGTACTTC. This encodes CASSTLETGHHEQYF.

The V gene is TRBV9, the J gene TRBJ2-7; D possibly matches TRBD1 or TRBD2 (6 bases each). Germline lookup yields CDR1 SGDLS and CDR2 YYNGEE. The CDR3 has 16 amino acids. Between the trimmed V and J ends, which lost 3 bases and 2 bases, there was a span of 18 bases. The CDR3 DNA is TGTGCCAGCAGCGGCAGCGTGGGGGCGGGGACCTACGAGCAGTACTTC. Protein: CASSGSVGAGTYEQYF.

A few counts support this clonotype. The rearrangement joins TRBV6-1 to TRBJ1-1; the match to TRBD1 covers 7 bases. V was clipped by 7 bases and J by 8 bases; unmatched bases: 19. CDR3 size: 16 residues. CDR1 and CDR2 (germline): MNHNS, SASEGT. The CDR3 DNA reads TGTGCCAGCACCCCCCGGGGTTCAGGGGGTACTACAGAAGCTTTCTTT. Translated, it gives CASTPRGSGGTTEAFF.

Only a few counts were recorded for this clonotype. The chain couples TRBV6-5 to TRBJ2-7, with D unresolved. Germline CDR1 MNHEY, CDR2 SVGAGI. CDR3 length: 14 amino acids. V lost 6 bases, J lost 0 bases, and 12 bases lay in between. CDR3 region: CASRGSWSSYEQYF. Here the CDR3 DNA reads TGTGCCAGCAGAGGCAGCTGGAGCTCCTACGAGCAGTACTTC.